This record covers a single TCR beta chain. Its antigen is still unknown. This record belongs to a study of OX40 agonist ivuxolimab in advanced cancers. Study observations and caveats: Doses of 0.1 to 3.0 mg/kg were accompanied by clonal expansion of CD4+ and CD8+ blood T cells by week 6. The study did not work out the antigen specificity of the expanded peripheral T cells. The average count of expanded clones was higher among CD8+ T cells than among CD4+.

The V gene lost 2 bases and the J gene lost 2 bases, with 10 bases spanning the gap. The germline V gene encodes CDR1 SNHLY and CDR2 FYNNEI. There are 14 residues in the CDR3. This table comes from immunoSEQ multiplex PCR, and its TCRdb copy is limited to in-frame clones, with some not included. This table has 52,000 or so clones, almost 85% appearing once. The chain combines TRBV2 with TRBJ2-7; D remains ambiguous. The TCR was taken from an adult with an advanced solid tumor such as melanoma, head and neck, liver or kidney cancer. The starting material was CD4+ or CD8+ T cells sorted from blood, obtained in a trial of the OX40 agonist ivuxolimab. The CDR3 bases are TGTGCCAGCAGTGAATCCAATCCAGCCTACGAGCAGTACTTC. It specifies CASSESNPAYEQYF.